This TCR beta chain was sequenced for a study of Graves' ophthalmopathy and Graves' hyperthyroidism. Study overall: The blood sample was drawn at first diagnosis and before any treatment. Study-wide findings and caveats: In blood, most expanded thyroid clonotypes above 0.001 frequency were also detected.

Being free of ophthalmopathy for 18 months of follow-up defined stable hyperthyroidism. This CDR3 is built from 13 residues. Trimming took 5 bases from V and 1 from J, leaving 8 bases between them. The germline CDR1 and CDR2 sequences are LGHDT and YNNKEL (reference sequence). The authors amplified TCR beta CDR3 regions from RNA transcripts. RT-PCR was first run with HTBI primers, then multiplex PCR in a second round. TCRdb reprocessed the multiplex PCR reads with MiXCR, giving one entry per CDR3 protein. The table lists approximately 410,000 distinct CDR3 sequences, over 15% of them singletons, with around 6.6% in the top ten. At least ten counts were recorded for this clonotype. What it binds is unknown.

The receptor comes from a woman younger than 35 with stable Graves' hyperthyroidism. The chain has TRBV3-1 and TRBJ1-1, with no clear D. Sequenced input: peripheral blood. Here the CDR3 reads CASSGRWNTEAFF. DNA for the CDR3: TGTGCCAGCAGCGGGCGGTGGAACACTGAAGCTTTCTTT.